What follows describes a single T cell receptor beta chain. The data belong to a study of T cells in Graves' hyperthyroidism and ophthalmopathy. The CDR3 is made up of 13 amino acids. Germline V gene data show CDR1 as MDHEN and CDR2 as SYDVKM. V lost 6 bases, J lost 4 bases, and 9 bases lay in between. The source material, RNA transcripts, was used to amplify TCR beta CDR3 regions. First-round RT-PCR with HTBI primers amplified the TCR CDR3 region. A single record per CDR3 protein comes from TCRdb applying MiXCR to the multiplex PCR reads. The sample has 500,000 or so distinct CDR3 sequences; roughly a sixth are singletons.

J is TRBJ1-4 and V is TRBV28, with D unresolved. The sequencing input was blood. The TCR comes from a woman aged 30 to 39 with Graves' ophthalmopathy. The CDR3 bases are TGTGCCAGCAGCTGGAGAGTTAATGAAAAACTGTTTTTT. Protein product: CASSWRVNEKLFF.